Reported below is one T cell receptor (beta chain). The data belong to a study of blood T cell repertoires in COVID-19. About the research overall: Specimens from acute and convalescent COVID-19 originated in the United States, Italy and Spain.

Original processing notes: Estimation of nucleated cell counts was performed using reference gene primer amplification. Data came from immunoSEQ multiplex PCR; TCRdb stores just in-frame clones and leaves some out. For V, J and clone size, that table is used; D and trimming come from the DNA. The sample lists roughly 150,000 clones, 85% to 90% occurring once. V was shortened by 3 bases and J by 2 bases, with 8 bases between the two germline ends. This CDR3 is 13 amino acids long. Looked up from germline, CDR1 is SGHDT and CDR2 is YYEEEE. The sequenced sample consisted of peripheral blood. The chain recombines TRBV5-6 with TRBJ1-2; D is unclear. The TCR was taken from a man aged 45 to 65 who had recovered from COVID-19. CDR3 DNA: TGTGCCAGCAGCTCTGGAGAGAACTATGGCTACACCTTC. It yields the protein CASSSGENYGYTF.